A single sample gave rise to the 10 T cell receptor beta chains below, sequenced in a study of blood T cell repertoires in COVID-19. Repertoires were generated with immunoSEQ multiplex PCR, while TCRdb's copy carries only in-frame clones and drops some. The table lists approximately 300,000 clones, nearly 90% of them singletons. The sequenced sample consisted of peripheral blood. These receptors were taken from a woman aged 35 to 49 with COVID-19, enrolled during active disease.

The chain links TRBV9 to TRBJ2-7; 10 nucleotides match TRBD1. The V gene's germline CDR1 is SGDLS and CDR2 YYNGEE. There are 15 residues in the CDR3. V lost 4 bases and J lost 4; bases outside the gene matches: 8. CDR3 loop: CASSFRGQGDYEQYF. The CDR3 DNA sequence: TGTGCCAGCAGCTTCAGAGGACAGGGGGATTACGAGCAGTACTTC.

This chain connects TRBV15 to TRBJ2-1, with TRBD2 matching 9 bases. Germline values: CDR1 LNHNV, CDR2 YYDKDF (reference sequence). The CDR3 runs to 16 residues. The trim removed 0 bases at V and 2 bases at J, leaving 2 bases unmatched. The DNA of the CDR3 is TGTGCCACCAGCAGAGAGGCGGGAGGGACCTACAATGAGCAGTTCTTC. Its protein is CATSREAGGTYNEQFF.

The gene calls are TRBV6-2 or TRBV6-3 and TRBJ1-1; 8 bases map to TRBD1. V lost 5 bases to trimming and J lost 6 bases; unmatched junction nucleotides: 8. The germline V gene has CDR1 MNHEY and CDR2 SVGEGT. The CDR3 loop spans 14 amino acids. The CDR3 sequence is CASSRTGGRAEAFF. In DNA form, the CDR3 reads TGTGCCAGCAGTCGAACAGGGGGTAGAGCTGAAGCTTTCTTT.

This chain uses TRBV6-2 or TRBV6-3 with TRBJ1-4, with D possibly TRBD1 on 6 matching bases. Trimming stripped 1 base from V and 8 bases from J, with 11 bases between. Germline V gene lookup returns CDR1 MNHEY and CDR2 SVGEGT. The CDR3 is 14 amino acids. The CDR3 region has the DNA TGTGCCAGCAGTTACTACCCGACAGGCGAAAAACTGTTTTTT. Its protein is CASSYYPTGEKLFF.

V is TRBV4-2 and J is TRBJ1-2, with D maybe TRBD1 (6 bases). CDR1 LGHNA and CDR2 YNFKEQ come from the germline V gene. V was clipped by 5 bases and J by 6 bases, with 22 bases between them. The CDR3 has 16 residues. This CDR3 reads CASSSPSTGQIDGYTF. The CDR3 DNA is TGTGCCAGCAGCTCCCCATCCACCGGACAGATCGATGGCTACACCTTC.

This chain joins TRBV2 and TRBJ1-2; maybe TRBD1 (6 bases). The CDR3 runs to 15 residues. CDR1 and CDR2 from the germline V gene are SNHLY and FYNNEI. Trimming took off 6 bases at V and 2 bases at J, with 16 bases between the two ends. This CDR3 is CASSVMGAENYGYTF. The DNA of the CDR3 is TGTGCCAGCAGCGTTATGGGGGCCGAGAACTATGGCTACACCTTC.

The chain couples TRBV6-2 or TRBV6-3 to TRBJ2-7; 7 positions agree with TRBD1. CDR3 length: 14 residues. Germline trimming cut 2 bases from V and 2 bases from J; bases unmatched to any gene: 3. CDR1 and CDR2 (germline): MNHEY, SVGEGT. This chain's CDR3 is CASSYRQGAYEQYF. CDR3 bases: TGTGCCAGCAGTTACCGGCAGGGGGCCTACGAGCAGTACTTC.

This chain connects TRBV7-9 to TRBJ1-2; no firm D call. The germline V gene has CDR1 SEHNR and CDR2 FQNEAQ (reference sequence). This CDR3 comprises 13 residues. The V and J ends lost 1 base and 8 bases respectively, with 11 bases between them. CDR3: CASSLGGARGYTF. Written as DNA, the CDR3 is TGTGCCAGCAGCTTAGGCGGAGCGAGAGGCTACACCTTC.

The chain is built from TRBV7-6 and TRBJ2-5, with D possibly being TRBD1 (6 bases). V lost 5 bases, J lost 3 bases, and 25 bases lay in between. This CDR3 comprises 18 residues. CDR1 is SGHVS and CDR2 is FNYEAQ in the germline V gene. This chain's CDR3 is CASSPNTPRGLLKETQYF. CDR3 nucleotides: TGTGCCAGCAGCCCTAATACCCCCAGGGGATTGCTAAAAGAGACCCAGTACTTC.

The V call is TRBV7-2, the J call TRBJ2-3, with D possibly TRBD2 on 6 matching bases. Germline V gives CDR1 SGHTA, CDR2 FQGNSA. The CDR3 runs to 17 residues. Trimming removed 5 bases from V and 6 bases from J, with 24 bases in between. In DNA form, the CDR3 reads TGTGCCAGCAGCCCCCACTTACCGGGACTTACAAAGGATACGCAGTATTTT. Translated, it gives CASSPHLPGLTKDTQYF.